What follows is one TCR beta chain and its context. These data belong to a study of blood T cell repertoires in COVID-19. Overall study: Sites across the United States, Italy and Spain contributed samples from acute and convalescent COVID-19. PBMCs, B-cell-depleted T cells, or T cells provided the cDNA or gDNA that made up the material.

Per the original data handling: Estimates of nucleated cell counts were drawn from the amplification of reference gene primers. TCRdb's copy holds only in-frame clones and misses some; the assay was immunoSEQ multiplex PCR. That table gives V, J and clone size, and the DNA gave D and trimming. Here the sample spans some 200,000 clones, roughly 80% being singletons. The CDR3 is made up of 14 amino acids. J was trimmed by 1 base and V by 6 bases; bases with no gene match: 5. Germline V gives CDR1 SNHLY, CDR2 FYNNEI. Sequencing used peripheral blood. The receptor was derived from a woman of 80 years or more with acute or convalescent COVID-19. V is TRBV2 and J is TRBJ1-1; TRBD1 agrees at 7 bases. CDR3: CASRLRTGNTEAFF. DNA of the CDR3: TGTGCCAGCAGATTAAGGACAGGGAACACTGAAGCTTTCTTT.